The 26 T cell receptor beta chains in this list originate from one sample, sequenced in a study of blood T cell repertoires in COVID-19 (dated by TCRdb to the early 2020s). Receptors were amplified or captured by the immunoSEQ multiplex PCR assay. Here the immuneACCESS table is served through TCRdb, limited to in-frame sequences with V and J called. Missing clones are a known gap in these copies; in checked studies unresolved V genes cover under half, and the rest lacks a known reason. The sample includes 110,000 to 150,000 clones, with about 86% observed a single time. Around 8.5% of the sample goes to the ten largest clones. Sample: peripheral blood. The receptors derive from a human donor in a cohort sampled during active COVID-19.

This chain links TRBV21-1 with TRBJ2-5; the table's TRBD2 call for D was not verified on the DNA. TRBV21-1 is assigned pseudogene status. CDR3 size: 16 residues. CDR3 in amino acids: CASSKGTSGRQETQYF. The CDR3 DNA is TGTGCCAGCAGCAAAGGAACTAGCGGGAGACAAGAGACCCAGTACTTC.

The rearrangement links TRBV5-1 to TRBJ2-3; tentative D call: TRBD1 (6 bases). V was pared by 2 bases and J by 2 bases, with 9 bases between. The germline CDR1 and CDR2 sequences are SGHRS and YFSETQ. The length of the CDR3 is 14 residues. Here the CDR3 reads CASSFGTLTDTQYF. Here the CDR3 DNA reads TGCGCCAGCAGCTTTGGGACACTCACAGATACGCAGTATTTT.

The chain combines TRBV9 with TRBJ1-4, with TRBD1 matching 9 bases. Germline CDR1 SGDLS, CDR2 YYNGEE. CDR3 length: 16 amino acids. Trimming took 7 bases from V and 7 from J; bases not matched to a gene: 14. The CDR3 protein is CASPHEGTGRGEKLFF. In DNA, the CDR3 is TGTGCCAGCCCCCACGAAGGGACAGGGAGGGGTGAAAAACTGTTTTTT.

CDR3 region: CASSEAPGALYEQYF. CDR3 coding DNA: TGTGCCAGCAGTGAAGCCCCAGGGGCTCTCTACGAGCAGTACTTC. V and J are TRBV6-1 and TRBJ2-7, with D perhaps matching TRBD1 (6 bases). The V end was cut by 0 bases, the J end by 3 bases, with 12 bases between. The germline V gene encodes CDR1 MNHNS and CDR2 SASEGT. This CDR3 comprises 15 residues.

The V gene is TRBV5-4, the J gene TRBJ1-1; no definite D call. The V gene lost 2 bases and the J gene lost 6 bases, with 8 bases spanning the gap. CDR1 is SGHNT, CDR2 YYREEE, per germline (reference sequence). The CDR3 totals 12 residues. For the CDR3, the DNA is TGTGCCAGCAGCTTCTCGGGGTCTGAAGCTTTCTTT. Amino acid sequence: CASSFSGSEAFF. The variable domain in full, completed from reference TRBV5-4 and TRBJ1-1, reads ETGVTQSPTHLIKTRGQQVTLRCSSQSGHNTVSWYQQALGQGPQFIFQYYREEENGRGNFPPRFSGLQFPNYSSELNVNALELDDSALYLCASSFSGSEAFFGQGTRLTVV.

The rearrangement joins TRBV7-7 to TRBJ2-1, with 12 bases matching TRBD1. The V segment lost 3 bases and the J segment 7 bases; nucleotides outside the gene matches: 13. CDR3 length equals 18 residues. The germline gives CDR1 SSHAT, CDR2 FNYEAQ (reference sequence). The CDR3 reads CASSFWQARDRGLNEQFF. In DNA form, the CDR3 reads TGTGCCAGCAGCTTTTGGCAAGCCCGGGACAGGGGGCTAAATGAGCAGTTCTTC.

The genes are TRBV4-1 and TRBJ2-3; tentatively, D is TRBD1 (6 bases). The V gene lost 8 bases and the J gene lost 6 bases, with 18 bases spanning the gap. Germline CDR1 reads MGHRA; CDR2 reads YSYEKL. The CDR3 consists of 14 residues. The CDR3 DNA reads TGCGCCAGCGCCAAGAGGGGGATAACCGATACGCAGTATTTT. This translates into CASAKRGITDTQYF.

The chain joins TRBV7-3 to TRBJ2-7; 9 nucleotides match TRBD2. The CDR3 has 15 amino acids. Germline V gene data show CDR1 as SGHTA and CDR2 as FQGTGA. Trimming cost V 5 bases and J 0 bases; bases outside gene matches: 5. CDR3 sequence reads: CASSPGTSSSYEQYF. CDR3 in DNA: TGTGCCAGCAGCCCCGGGACTAGCTCCTCCTACGAGCAGTACTTC.

The chain employs TRBV19 and TRBJ1-2; a weak D match, TRBD1 (5 bases). The CDR3 runs 12 residues. CDR1 is LNHDA and CDR2 is SQIVND in the germline V gene (reference sequence). The V end was cut by 6 bases, the J end by 2 bases, with 7 bases between. CDR3 protein: CASRGRNYGYTF. CDR3 bases: TGTGCCAGTAGGGGGCGGAACTATGGCTACACCTTC.

V usage is TRBV7-8 and J usage is TRBJ2-7; 7 bases agree with TRBD2. The CDR3 is 16 residues long. The junction had 7 bases not matched to a gene; V was cut back by 2 bases and J by 0 bases. Germline V gene sequence: CDR1 SGHVS, CDR2 FQNEAQ. The CDR3 bases are TGTGCCAGCAGCTTATCGGGGGGACTAACCTCCTACGAGCAGTACTTC. Translating it yields CASSLSGGLTSYEQYF.

This clone was detected a few times. The gene calls are TRBV4-2 and TRBJ1-4; D ambiguous. Deletions cut 3 bases from V and 8 bases from J, with 13 bases between. This CDR3 spans 14 amino acids. Germline loops: CDR1 LGHNA, CDR2 YNFKEQ. CDR3 nucleotide sequence: TGTGCCAGCAGCCAGTTTCAGGCTCAGGAAAAACTGTTTTTT. It is translated as CASSQFQAQEKLFF.

The chain is built from TRBV5-4 and TRBJ2-2; D not resolved. From germline, CDR1 is SGHNT and CDR2 YYREEE (reference sequence). V gave up 2 bases and J gave up 1 base, with 9 bases separating them. The CDR3 sequence is 15 residues long. The CDR3 coding sequence is TGTGCCAGCAGCTTCAGTGCAGGGAACACCGGGGAGCTGTTTTTT. It codes for CASSFSAGNTGELFF.

The rearrangement joins TRBV6-1 to TRBJ2-7; no definite D call. The V and J ends lost 3 bases and 2 bases respectively, with 5 bases between them. Germline V lookup: CDR1 MNHNS, CDR2 SASEGT. The CDR3 contains 12 residues. The DNA for the CDR3 is TGTGCCAGCAGTGACAGGCCCTACGAGCAGTACTTC. Residues: CASSDRPYEQYF.

V and J are TRBV3-1 (or the pseudogene TRBV3-2) and TRBJ2-7, with a tentative D call TRBD2 (5 bases). Germline-derived CDR1 and CDR2 are LGHDT and YNNKEL (reference sequence). The V end lost 0 bases, the J end lost 2 bases, and 11 bases lay between the germline ends. The CDR3 sequence is 15 residues long. The CDR3 bases are TGTGCCAGCAGCCAAGACTGGCGGGCAACCTACGAGCAGTACTTC. Protein product: CASSQDWRATYEQYF.

The rearrangement joins TRBV18 to TRBJ2-7, with TRBD2 identical over 11 bases. Germline V lookup: CDR1 KGHSH, CDR2 LQKENI. The CDR3 has 18 amino acids. The J segment lost 2 bases and the V segment lost 3 bases, leaving 12 bases of the junction unmatched. CDR3 sequence: CASSPPGLAGNRAYEQYF. The CDR3 region has the DNA TGTGCCAGCTCACCCCCCGGACTAGCGGGTAATAGGGCCTACGAGCAGTACTTC. Complete variable domain (other parts from reference TRBV18 and TRBJ2-7): NAGVMQNPRHLVRRRGQEARLRCSPMKGHSHVYWYRQLPEEGLKFMVYLQKENIIDESGMPKERFSAEFPKEGPSILRIQQVVRGDSAAYFCASSPPGLAGNRAYEQYFGPGTRLTVT.

This clone was observed once. This chain uses TRBV6-6 with TRBJ1-2; D is perhaps TRBD1 (6 bases). V was clipped by 5 bases and J by 2 bases, with 9 bases between them. CDR3 size: 13 residues. The germline V gene encodes CDR1 MNHNY and CDR2 SVGAGI (reference sequence). The CDR3 here is CASSIQGNYGYTF. As DNA, the CDR3 is TGTGCCAGCAGTATACAGGGCAACTATGGCTACACCTTC.

This chain joins TRBV7-2 and TRBJ1-3; possibly TRBD1 for D (5 bases). V was cut by 6 bases and J by 0 bases, with 6 bases left in between. The CDR3 covers 13 residues. Germline CDR1 SGHTA, CDR2 FQGNSA. In DNA form, the CDR3 reads TGTGCCAGCAGACAGGCCTCTGGAAACACCATATATTTT. Amino acids: CASRQASGNTIYF.

The chain links TRBV4-3 to TRBJ2-7, with D perhaps matching TRBD1 (6 bases). Germline CDR1 is LGHNA and CDR2 is YSLEER. This CDR3 contains 15 residues. With 2 bases removed from V and 0 bases from J, the gap between germline ends came to 11 bases. CDR3 coding DNA: TGCGCCAGCAGCCAATTACAGGACAGCTCCTACGAGCAGTACTTC. Amino acids: CASSQLQDSSYEQYF.

This clone occurred many times. V gene TRBV2 combines with J gene TRBJ2-7; TRBD2 matches at 11 bases. Germline V gives CDR1 SNHLY, CDR2 FYNNEI. The V gene end was trimmed by 6 bases and the J gene end by 3 bases; junction bases not matched to a gene: 25. CDR3 length equals 21 residues. CDR3: CASSKFTQTSGNIGAIYEQYF. CDR3 nucleotide sequence: TGTGCCAGCAGCAAATTTACGCAGACTAGCGGGAATATAGGGGCAATCTACGAGCAGTACTTC.

J is TRBJ2-5 and V is TRBV25-1; TRBD2 agrees at 11 bases. The CDR3 is 15 amino acids. V shed 4 bases and J 2 bases; nucleotides not matched to a gene: 3. In germline, CDR1 is MGHDK, CDR2 SYGVNS. The CDR3 here is CASSGGTSGQETQYF. The CDR3 DNA is TGTGCCAGCAGTGGTGGGACTAGCGGTCAAGAGACCCAGTACTTC.

The chain couples TRBV3-1 (or the pseudogene TRBV3-2) to TRBJ1-4, with TRBD1 identical over 7 bases. J lost 7 bases, V lost 4 bases, and 6 bases had no gene match. Germline CDR1 LGHDT, CDR2 YNNKEL (reference sequence). There are 14 residues in the CDR3. CDR3 nucleotides: TGTGCCAGCAGCCGACAGGGTCCCTCTGAAAAACTGTTTTTT. It codes for CASSRQGPSEKLFF.

The chain is built from TRBV18 and TRBJ1-6, with 9 bases aligning to TRBD1. Germline V gene sequence: CDR1 KGHSH, CDR2 LQKENI. V lost 6 bases and J lost 7; bases outside the gene matches: 4. CDR3 length equals 14 residues. The CDR3 sequence: CASSQTGGNSPLHF. The DNA of the CDR3 is TGTGCCAGCTCCCAAACAGGGGGCAATTCACCCCTCCACTTT.

The rearrangement joins TRBV28 to TRBJ1-4; 7 nucleotides match TRBD1. The CDR3 is 13 amino acids. V shed 10 bases and J 4 bases; nucleotides not matched to a gene: 6. The germline V gene has CDR1 MDHEN and CDR2 SYDVKM. CDR3 sequence (DNA): TGTGCCACCTCGGGACAGCTTAATGAAAAACTGTTTTTT. Protein: CATSGQLNEKLFF.

This clone occurred a few times. This chain joins TRBV6-1 and TRBJ1-2; D gene unclear. V was shortened by 2 bases and J by 3 bases, with 7 bases between the two germline ends. Germline-derived CDR1 and CDR2 are MNHNS and SASEGT. This CDR3 region has 13 residues. In DNA, the CDR3 is TGTGCCAGCAGTGAAAAGGAGCACTATGGCTACACCTTC. Its translation: CASSEKEHYGYTF.

This chain links TRBV4-2 with TRBJ1-1; the D gene is possibly TRBD1 (5 bases). The CDR3 runs 16 residues. Germline V gene data show CDR1 as LGHNA and CDR2 as YNFKEQ. Trimming took off 0 bases at V and 5 bases at J, with 16 bases between the two ends. The CDR3 DNA follows: TGTGCCAGCAGCCAAGATAGTCCTCTGGGGGGGACTGAAGCTTTCTTT. Protein sequence: CASSQDSPLGGTEAFF.

The chain couples TRBV4-3 to TRBJ2-7, with 10 bases lining up with TRBD2. This CDR3 is 19 amino acids long. V was pared by 5 bases and J by 0 bases, with 16 bases of the junction left unmatched. Per the germline V gene, CDR1 is LGHNA and CDR2 is YSLEER. CDR3 protein: CASSARLAGASWISYEQYF. The DNA for the CDR3 is TGCGCCAGCAGCGCCCGGCTAGCGGGAGCATCATGGATCTCCTACGAGCAGTACTTC.